This T cell receptor (beta chain) comes out of a study of T cells in Graves' hyperthyroidism and ophthalmopathy (dated by TCRdb to the late 2010s). For the wider study: To identify distinguishing TCR V-J signatures, a discovery cohort of about 100 patients was used, comprising 43 with Graves' ophthalmopathy and 57 with stable Graves' hyperthyroidism. Prospective prediction of ophthalmopathy was tested in an independent validation cohort consisting of 18 hyperthyroidism patients and some 15 patients who later progressed to ophthalmopathy. The approximately 90 discovery patients were divided at random into training and test sets in a 7:3 ratio. Thyroid tissue and blood T-cell repertoires from several Graves' hyperthyroidism patients were also compared in the study. After sampling, hyperthyroidism patients received methimazole starting at 30 mg daily, and ophthalmopathy patients received high-dose intravenous methylprednisolone. The paper reports TCR Vbeta CDR3 sequencing of approximately 140 peripheral blood samples: under 45 ophthalmopathy, roughly 80 hyperthyroidism and around 17 progressor patients. Broad study findings and their caveats: Blood samples also contained most of the expanded thyroid clonotypes (frequency above 0.001), which suggests that blood repertoires may reflect thyroid immune responses. No statistical method was used to fix the sample size in advance, and group allocation was not hidden from the investigators. In validation, progression to ophthalmopathy was predicted by the model with 70.59% sensitivity and around 76% specificity, a median of roughly six months before onset. In cross-validation, a model built on a 13 V-J signature told ophthalmopathy apart from stable hyperthyroidism with 85% to 90% sensitivity and roughly 81% specificity, and in testing the same model reached 80%/75%.

The germline V gene encodes CDR1 SGDLS and CDR2 YYNGEE. The germline V end is reduced by 4 bases and the J end by 5 bases; junction bases left unmatched: 5. Including the terminal cysteine and phenylalanine, the CDR3 comprises 14 residues. The CDR3 DNA has 42 bases and is translated from base 1. The TCR beta CDR3 regions were amplified from the RNA transcripts. The first round of RT-PCR for the TCR CDR3 was performed with the HTBI primer set and the Qiagen OneStep RT-PCR kit. A second multiplex PCR round built the libraries, followed by size selection and purification. Sequencing of the libraries was done on an Illumina HiSeq2000 using paired-end 100 bp reads. The source study handled its data this way. Raw data were processed with SOAPnuke, discarding reads with adapters, uncalled bases, mean Phred below 15, or no exact constant-primer or identifier match. High-quality paired reads were merged using COPE v1.2.5, and each unique nucleotide sequence was defined as a clonotype. MiTCR v1.1 was used to align the clonotypes against IMGT TRBV, TRBD and TRBJ reference segments. Only V-J combinations with frequency above 0.0001, covering approximately 99% of repertoires, were analysed. A TCS score was defined as the ratio of F50 (clonal expansion) to E x V (chaos), with BLOSUM62-based TCRdist applied between CDR3 peptides within each V-J. Welch's t-statistics and random forest reduced fewer than 600 V-J features to about 13, which were used in a naive Bayes classifier (R e1071). The similarity between thyroid and blood repertoires was quantified using the Morisita-Horn index. The raw public reads went through TCRdb reprocessing: fastp at Q25, MiXCR clone calling, in-frame beta chains kept. Rows with a matching CDR3 protein are joined into one entry that keeps the most common DNA and genes. These V and J calls are TCRdb output, not the study's own analysis. For this sample there are about 46,000 distinct CDR3 sequences; 45% to 50% appear just once. Clones ranked in the top ten supply approximately 30% of the sample.

This clonotype was recorded at least ten times. Its antigen is still unknown. Base-call qualities are not available, and no considerably larger clone is one nucleotide away. Stable Graves' hyperthyroidism was defined as no progression to ophthalmopathy during 18 months of follow-up. Hyperthyroidism patients were aged 18 to 65 years and newly diagnosed, with disease duration of less than 2 months. Exclusion was applied to patients with uncontrolled infections, other autoimmune diseases, pregnancy or lactation. Diagnoses were established on the basis of clinical symptoms, serum thyroxine and TRAb, thyroid ultrasound, and orbital computed tomography. Total RNA was extracted using Trizol reagent, and RNA quality was assessed on an Agilent 2100 Bioanalyzer.

Here the chain combines TRBV9 and TRBJ2-5; the central 10 bases match TRBD1. The material sequenced was peripheral blood or thyroid tissue (not recorded which). This clonotype was obtained from a woman aged 45 to 65 with Graves' hyperthyroidism. CDR3 protein: CASSSGQGEETQYF. Read as DNA, the sequence is TGTGCCAGCAGCTCCGGACAGGGGGAGGAGACCCAGTACTTC.